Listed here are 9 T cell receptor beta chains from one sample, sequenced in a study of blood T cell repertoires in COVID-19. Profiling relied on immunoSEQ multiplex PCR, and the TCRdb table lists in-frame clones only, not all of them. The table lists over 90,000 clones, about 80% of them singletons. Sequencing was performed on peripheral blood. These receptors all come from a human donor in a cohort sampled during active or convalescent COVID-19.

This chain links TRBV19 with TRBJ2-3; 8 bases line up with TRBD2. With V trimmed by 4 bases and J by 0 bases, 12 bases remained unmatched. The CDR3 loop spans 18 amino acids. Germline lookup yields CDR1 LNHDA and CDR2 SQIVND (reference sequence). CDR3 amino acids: CASSSPLRERGSTDTQYF. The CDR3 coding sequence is TGTGCCAGTAGTAGCCCCCTTAGAGAGCGGGGGAGCACAGATACGCAGTATTTT.

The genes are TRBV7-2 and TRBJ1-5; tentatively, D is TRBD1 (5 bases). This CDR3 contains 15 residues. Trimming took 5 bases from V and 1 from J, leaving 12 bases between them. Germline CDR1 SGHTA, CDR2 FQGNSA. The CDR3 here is CASSQGGNSNQPQHF. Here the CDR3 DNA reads TGTGCCAGCAGCCAGGGAGGCAACAGCAATCAGCCCCAGCATTTT.

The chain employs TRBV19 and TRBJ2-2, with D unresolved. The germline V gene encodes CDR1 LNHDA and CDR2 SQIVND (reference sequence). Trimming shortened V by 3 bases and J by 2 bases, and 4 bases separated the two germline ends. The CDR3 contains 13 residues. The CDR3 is CASSITNTGELFF. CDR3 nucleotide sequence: TGTGCCAGTAGTATCACTAACACCGGGGAGCTGTTTTTT. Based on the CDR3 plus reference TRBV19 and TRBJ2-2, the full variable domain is DGGITQSPKYLFRKEGQNVTLSCEQNLNHDAMYWYRQDPGQGLRLIYYSQIVNDFQKGDIAEGYSVSREKKESFPLTVTSAQKNPTAFYLCASSITNTGELFFGEGSRLTVL.

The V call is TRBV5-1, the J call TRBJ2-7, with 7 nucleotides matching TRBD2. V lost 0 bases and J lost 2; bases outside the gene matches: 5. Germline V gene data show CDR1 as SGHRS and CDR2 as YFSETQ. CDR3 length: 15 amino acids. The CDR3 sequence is CASSLGAGPAYEQYF. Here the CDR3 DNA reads TGCGCCAGCAGCTTGGGAGCGGGGCCGGCCTACGAGCAGTACTTC.

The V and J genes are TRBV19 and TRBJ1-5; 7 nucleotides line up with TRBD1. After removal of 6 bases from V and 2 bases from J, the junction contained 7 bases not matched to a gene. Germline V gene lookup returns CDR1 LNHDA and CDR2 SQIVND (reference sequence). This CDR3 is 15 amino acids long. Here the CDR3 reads CASSPTGVGNQPQHF. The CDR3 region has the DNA TGTGCCAGTAGCCCCACAGGGGTCGGCAATCAGCCCCAGCATTTT.

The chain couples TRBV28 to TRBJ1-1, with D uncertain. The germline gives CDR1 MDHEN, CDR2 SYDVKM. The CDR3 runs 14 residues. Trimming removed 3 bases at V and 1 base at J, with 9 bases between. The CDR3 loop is CASSFWRWNTEAFF. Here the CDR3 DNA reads TGTGCCAGCAGTTTCTGGAGGTGGAACACTGAAGCTTTCTTT.

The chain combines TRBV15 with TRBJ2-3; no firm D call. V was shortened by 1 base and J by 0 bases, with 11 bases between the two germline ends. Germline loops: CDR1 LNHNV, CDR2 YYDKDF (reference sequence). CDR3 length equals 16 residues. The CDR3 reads CATSRVQIASTDTQYF. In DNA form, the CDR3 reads TGTGCCACCAGCAGAGTACAAATTGCTAGCACAGATACGCAGTATTTT.

CDR3 sequence reads: CASRPPGTAGGYTF. The CDR3 region has the DNA TGCGCCAGCAGACCCCCTGGGACAGCAGGTGGCTACACCTTC. J is TRBJ1-2 and V is TRBV5-1; the match to TRBD1 covers 7 bases. The germline V gene encodes CDR1 SGHRS and CDR2 YFSETQ. V dropped 5 bases and J dropped 7; count of bases not matched to a gene: 11. The CDR3 has 14 amino acids.

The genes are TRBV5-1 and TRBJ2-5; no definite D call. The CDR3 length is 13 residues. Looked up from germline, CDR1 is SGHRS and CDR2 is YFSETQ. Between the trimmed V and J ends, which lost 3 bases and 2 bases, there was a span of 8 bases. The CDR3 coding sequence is TGCGCCAGCAGCTGGGCTGATCAAGAGACCCAGTACTTC. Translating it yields CASSWADQETQYF.